This TCR beta chain was recorded in a study of human T cells and chemical hapten exposure. Per the study methods: Sample TCR counts, which ranged from 23,224 to 690,600, had a median of roughly 92,000. MiXCR, applied by TCRdb to the RACE reads, yields one record per CDR3 protein. The authors' filters were not applied to this entry. The sample contains 330,000 or so distinct CDR3 sequences, over 6% of which appear only once. Per the germline V gene, CDR1 is SGHTA and CDR2 is FQGNSA. The V and J ends lost 3 bases and 2 bases respectively, with 10 bases between them. CDR3 length: 14 amino acids. Stated time point: patch test 2, 6 weeks after DPC sensitization. Treatment of the sample: therapeutic diphenylcyclopropenone sensitization with weekly scalp DPC. Findings and caveats of the study: As patch test score rose, PT1 expanded TCR counts tended to rise as well.

This clonotype was counted a few times. Antigen specificity is unknown. The specimen was whole blood, collected in connection with sensitization to the hapten diphenylcyclopropenone (DPC). The source of this sequence is a woman aged 18-29 years with alopecia areata. Some clones in this sample may be carry-over from other donors' samples. The rearrangement uses TRBV7-2 and TRBJ2-5; D not certain. CDR3 residues: CASSLSYEQETQYF. The CDR3 DNA is TGTGCCAGCAGCTTGTCCTACGAACAAGAGACCCAGTACTTC.